Below are 27 T cell receptor beta chains sequenced from a single sample in a study of CD8 T cells in ankylosing spondylitis. The study, taken as a whole, reports: Ankylosing spondylitis blood appeared to be characterized by a TCR beta motif of under ten highly homologous variants.

These receptors' targets are unknown. TCRdb called the 5' RACE reads again in MiXCR, with one record for every CDR3 protein. The sample consists of about 210,000 distinct CDR3 sequences, more than 5.5% of them appearing once. Input material: blood, either unsorted or a sorted T cell fraction (not recorded which). These receptors all come from a male donor with ankylosing spondylitis.

This clonotype has more than one count but fewer than ten. V usage is TRBV10-3 and J usage is TRBJ2-3, with D tentatively TRBD1 or TRBD2 (5 bases each). Germline V gene data show CDR1 as ENHRY and CDR2 as SYGVKD. This CDR3 contains 16 residues. The V end was cut by 4 bases, the J end by 2 bases, with 16 bases between. The CDR3 bases are TGTGCCATCAGTGCTGACGGGGCGGTGCTCACAGATACGCAGTATTTT. This sequence encodes CAISADGAVLTDTQYF.

Only a few counts were recorded for this clonotype. V and J are TRBV27 and TRBJ2-5; 14 bases match TRBD2. Germline assignment: CDR1 MNHEY and CDR2 SMNVEV (reference sequence). V lost 8 bases and J lost 5; bases outside the gene matches: 7. The CDR3 length is 15 residues. CDR3 sequence (DNA): TGTGCCAGCGGACTAGCGGGAGGCCCGGGGGAGACCCAGTACTTC. Protein sequence: CASGLAGGPGETQYF.

This chain links TRBV6-1 with TRBJ2-7; D perhaps matches TRBD1 (6 bases). Per germline, CDR1 MNHNS and CDR2 SASEGT. V was pared by 2 bases and J by 0 bases, with 17 bases between. CDR3 length equals 17 residues. The CDR3 DNA is TGTGCCAGCAGTGAAACTAATGCAGGGGCCTTCTCCTACGAGCAGTACTTC. Protein sequence: CASSETNAGAFSYEQYF.

This clonotype occurred many times. The chain carries TRBV12-5 and TRBJ1-1; D remains ambiguous. The CDR3 is made up of 14 amino acids. Germline CDR1 LGHNT, CDR2 FRNRAP. The V gene lost 2 bases and the J gene lost 4 bases, with 11 bases spanning the gap. The CDR3 protein is CASGLSSLGTEAFF. The CDR3 bases are TGTGCTAGTGGTTTGTCCTCATTAGGCACTGAAGCTTTCTTT.

This clonotype was found many times. The CDR3 DNA follows: TGCAGCGCAATAGAGGGGTCTGGGGCCAACGTCCTGACTTTC. Encoded protein: CSAIEGSGANVLTF. The genes are TRBV29-1 and TRBJ2-6; D may match TRBD1 or TRBD2 (5 bases each). V was cut by 7 bases and J by 1 base, with 11 bases left in between. Germline-derived CDR1 and CDR2 are SQVTM and ANQGSEA. This CDR3 comprises 14 residues.

This clonotype has only one observation. The chain couples TRBV5-6 to TRBJ1-4; no clear D gene. Between the trimmed V and J ends, which lost 9 bases and 8 bases, there was a span of 20 bases. Per the germline V gene, CDR1 is SGHDT and CDR2 is YYEEEE. The CDR3 spans 14 residues. CDR3 sequence (DNA): TGTGCCATGAGCCACCGGAGCCTCAGCGAAAAACTGTTTTTT. It specifies CAMSHRSLSEKLFF.

This clonotype was counted ten times or more. The chain has TRBV4-1 and TRBJ2-7; 8 positions match TRBD1. Germline CDR1 and CDR2: MGHRA and YSYEKL. Trimming cost V 1 base and J 0 bases; bases outside gene matches: 2. This CDR3 contains 15 residues. CDR3 coding DNA: TGCGCCAGCAGCCAAGGGACAGGGAGCTCCTACGAGCAGTACTTC. Encoded protein: CASSQGTGSSYEQYF.

This clonotype has just a few counts. The chain is built from TRBV5-1 and TRBJ1-2; D is uncertain. CDR3 size: 13 residues. Trimming cost V 6 bases and J 8 bases, with 17 bases left between them. Germline-derived CDR1 and CDR2 are SGHRS and YFSETQ. The CDR3 is CASILLSQDGYTF. Here the CDR3 DNA reads TGCGCCAGCATTCTGCTATCTCAAGACGGCTACACCTTC.

This clonotype was picked up many times. The J gene is TRBJ2-7, the V gene TRBV6-2 or TRBV6-3; 9 nucleotides agree with TRBD2. Germline V gene lookup returns CDR1 MNHEY and CDR2 SVGEGT. V shed 6 bases, J shed 2 bases, and the junction held 5 bases outside the gene matches. The CDR3 runs to 14 residues. The CDR3 nucleotides read TGTGCCAGCAGGTGGCGGGGGGGAACCTACGAGCAGTACTTC. Translating it yields CASRWRGGTYEQYF.

This clonotype was seen ten or more times. CDR3 coding DNA: TGCAGCGTTGAAGGGACTAGCGTCTATGAGCAGTTCTTC. Encoded protein: CSVEGTSVYEQFF. V gene TRBV29-1 combines with J gene TRBJ2-1, with 9 bases identical to TRBD2. Trimming at V came to 1 base and at J to 8 bases, leaving 3 bases not matched to a gene. CDR3 length equals 13 residues. CDR1 and CDR2 from the germline V gene are SQVTM and ANQGSEA.

The V gene is TRBV3-1, the J gene TRBJ1-2; no firm D call. Per germline, CDR1 LGHDT and CDR2 YNNKEL (reference sequence). The CDR3 spans 15 residues. With 1 base removed from V and 2 bases from J, the gap between germline ends came to 11 bases. DNA for the CDR3: TGTGCCAGCAGCCAAGTCACCGGACTGAACTATGGCTACACCTTC. Its protein is CASSQVTGLNYGYTF.

This chain's CDR3 is CASSQDLAGVNAYEQYF. The DNA for the CDR3 is TGTGCCAGCAGCCAAGACCTAGCGGGAGTGAACGCCTACGAGCAGTACTTC. The chain uses TRBV3-1 and TRBJ2-7; TRBD2 aligns across 10 bases. The length of the CDR3 is 17 residues. Germline V gene data show CDR1 as LGHDT and CDR2 as YNNKEL (reference sequence). V was pared by 0 bases and J by 2 bases, with 7 bases of the junction left unmatched.

This clonotype was counted many times. The CDR3 region has the DNA TGTGCCAGCAGCTCCGCGAGCCCTGAAGCTTTCTTT. As protein: CASSSASPEAFF. The V gene is TRBV5-4, the J gene TRBJ1-1; D gene uncertain. This CDR3 spans 12 amino acids. V was pared by 3 bases and J by 6 bases, with 9 bases between. The germline V gene encodes CDR1 SGHNT and CDR2 YYREEE (reference sequence).

This rearrangement joins TRBV5-4 to TRBJ2-3, with D perhaps TRBD2 (5 bases). Trimming left V 0 bases short and J 3 bases short, with 11 bases between. The CDR3 is made up of 15 amino acids. Germline CDR1 is SGHNT and CDR2 is YYREEE (reference sequence). CDR3 bases: TGTGCCAGCAGCTTGGCACTAGAGAGGACAGATACGCAGTATTTT. It encodes CASSLALERTDTQYF.

The chain combines TRBV4-3 with TRBJ1-3, with D unresolved. The V end was cut by 0 bases, the J end by 8 bases, with 14 bases between. Germline assignment: CDR1 LGHNA and CDR2 YSLEER. The CDR3 runs 15 residues. The CDR3 region is CASSQDRGTPYTIYF. CDR3 nucleotide sequence: TGCGCCAGCAGCCAAGATCGGGGAACTCCTTACACCATATATTTT.

This clonotype was detected many times. This chain connects TRBV5-6 to TRBJ2-1; TRBD1 matches 7 bases. The V gene's germline CDR1 is SGHDT and CDR2 YYEEEE. The ends lost 4 bases at V and 3 bases at J; junction bases unmatched: 16. The CDR3 is 18 amino acids. For the CDR3, the DNA is TGTGCCAGCAGCCACCGGGGACAGCTTGGCCCTCACTACAATGAGCAGTTCTTC. Protein sequence: CASSHRGQLGPHYNEQFF. Full variable domain (rest looked up from reference TRBV5-6 and TRBJ2-1): DAGVTQSPTHLIKTRGQQVTLRCSPKSGHDTVSWYQQALGQGPQFIFQYYEEEERQRGNFPDRFSGHQFPNYSSELNVNALLLGDSALYLCASSHRGQLGPHYNEQFFGPGTRLTVL.

In this sample, this clonotype turned up many times. The chain employs TRBV3-1 and TRBJ1-2, with D uncertain. Between the trimmed V and J ends, which lost 6 bases and 4 bases, there was a span of 18 bases. CDR1 is LGHDT and CDR2 is YNNKEL in the germline V gene (reference sequence). The CDR3 contains 15 residues. The chain's CDR3 is CASRDWTGSAYGYTF. The CDR3 region has the DNA TGTGCCAGCAGGGACTGGACGGGTTCGGCCTATGGCTACACCTTC.

This clonotype was recorded many times. This chain links TRBV7-9 with TRBJ2-7, with 7 bases identical to TRBD1. Unmatched junction bases numbered 7, after V lost 4 bases and J lost 4 bases. Germline CDR1 reads SEHNR; CDR2 reads FQNEAQ (reference sequence). The CDR3 runs to 14 residues. CDR3: CASSSRQGVYEQYF. CDR3 DNA: TGTGCCAGCAGCTCTAGGCAGGGGGTATACGAGCAGTACTTC.

This clonotype was seen ten or more times. V is TRBV5-4 and J is TRBJ1-2; the D gene is possibly TRBD1 (6 bases). The CDR3 runs 14 residues. Germline CDR1 and CDR2: SGHNT and YYREEE (reference sequence). V was shortened by 2 bases and J by 4 bases, with 12 bases between the two germline ends. The CDR3, as DNA: TGTGCCAGCAGCTTAGCCATGGACAGCTATGGCTACACCTTC. It is translated as CASSLAMDSYGYTF.

The table lists this clonotype with many counts. V and J are TRBV18 and TRBJ1-1, with 7 nucleotides matching TRBD1. Germline CDR1 reads KGHSH; CDR2 reads LQKENI. The CDR3 totals 17 residues. V lost 6 bases, J lost 1 base, and 14 bases stayed unmatched. CDR3 in amino acids: CASSIGTEVMRNTEAFF. The CDR3 nucleotides are TGTGCCAGCTCGATTGGGACAGAAGTCATGAGGAACACTGAAGCTTTCTTT.

This clonotype appeared many times. V is TRBV20-1 and J is TRBJ1-1, with unresolved D. Germline assignment: CDR1 DFQATT and CDR2 SNEGSKA (reference sequence). Trimming removed 4 bases at V and 12 bases at J, with 15 bases between. The CDR3 has 11 amino acids. CDR3 residues: CSATRERKTFF. CDR3 sequence (DNA): TGCAGTGCTACCCGGGAGCGGAAGACTTTCTTT.

This clonotype was counted ten times or more. This chain joins TRBV5-6 and TRBJ1-2; D remains ambiguous. Germline lookup yields CDR1 SGHDT and CDR2 YYEEEE. V gave up 3 bases and J gave up 0 bases, with 12 bases separating them. This CDR3 has 15 residues. The CDR3 reads CASSWEREANYGYTF. The CDR3 DNA reads TGTGCCAGCAGCTGGGAGAGGGAAGCTAACTATGGCTACACCTTC. The complete variable domain, with remaining parts taken from reference TRBV5-6 and TRBJ1-2, reads DAGVTQSPTHLIKTRGQQVTLRCSPKSGHDTVSWYQQALGQGPQFIFQYYEEEERQRGNFPDRFSGHQFPNYSSELNVNALLLGDSALYLCASSWEREANYGYTFGSGTRLTVV.

The chain has TRBV6-2 or TRBV6-3 and TRBJ2-2; D remains ambiguous. Looked up from germline, CDR1 is MNHEY and CDR2 is SVGEGT. V was clipped by 1 base and J by 0 bases, with 3 bases between them. The CDR3 extends over 14 amino acids. This chain's CDR3 is CASSYLPNTGELFF. The CDR3 bases are TGTGCCAGCAGTTACTTACCGAACACCGGGGAGCTGTTTTTT.

The V and J genes are TRBV4-2 and TRBJ2-7, with D perhaps assigned TRBD1 or TRBD2 (5 bases each). Germline V gene sequence: CDR1 LGHNA, CDR2 YNFKEQ. The CDR3 covers 16 residues. Trimming stripped 4 bases from V and 2 bases from J, with 18 bases between. The CDR3 DNA reads as TGTGCCAGCAGCCCCCGGGCCGGGACGTATGCCTACGAGCAGTACTTC. Residues: CASSPRAGTYAYEQYF.

This clonotype appeared many times. The rearrangement joins TRBV4-3 to TRBJ2-2; D may match TRBD1 or TRBD2 (5 bases each). Trimming shortened V by 5 bases and J by 2 bases, and 21 bases separated the two germline ends. Per the germline V gene, CDR1 is LGHNA and CDR2 is YSLEER. CDR3 length: 18 residues. The CDR3 sequence: CASSFFLRGEGNTGELFF. The CDR3, as DNA: TGCGCCAGCAGCTTCTTTCTAAGGGGAGAGGGCAACACCGGGGAGCTGTTTTTT.

This clonotype came up many times. The chain links TRBV29-1 to TRBJ1-1; 8 nucleotides align to TRBD1. V trimming: 7 bases; J trimming: 4 bases; junction bases outside the gene matches: 11. Germline V gene data show CDR1 as SQVTM and CDR2 as ANQGSEA. The CDR3 length is 14 residues. In DNA, the CDR3 is TGCAGCGCCGAAGACAGGGGAGGTGTCACTGAAGCTTTCTTT. Protein sequence: CSAEDRGGVTEAFF.

The gene calls are TRBV2 and TRBJ1-5, with unresolved D. V was trimmed by 2 bases and J by 6 bases, leaving 5 bases between them. Germline V gene data show CDR1 as SNHLY and CDR2 as FYNNEI. CDR3 size: 12 residues. The CDR3 loop is CASSESRQPQHF. CDR3 nucleotide sequence: TGTGCCAGCAGTGAATCCCGTCAGCCCCAGCATTTT.